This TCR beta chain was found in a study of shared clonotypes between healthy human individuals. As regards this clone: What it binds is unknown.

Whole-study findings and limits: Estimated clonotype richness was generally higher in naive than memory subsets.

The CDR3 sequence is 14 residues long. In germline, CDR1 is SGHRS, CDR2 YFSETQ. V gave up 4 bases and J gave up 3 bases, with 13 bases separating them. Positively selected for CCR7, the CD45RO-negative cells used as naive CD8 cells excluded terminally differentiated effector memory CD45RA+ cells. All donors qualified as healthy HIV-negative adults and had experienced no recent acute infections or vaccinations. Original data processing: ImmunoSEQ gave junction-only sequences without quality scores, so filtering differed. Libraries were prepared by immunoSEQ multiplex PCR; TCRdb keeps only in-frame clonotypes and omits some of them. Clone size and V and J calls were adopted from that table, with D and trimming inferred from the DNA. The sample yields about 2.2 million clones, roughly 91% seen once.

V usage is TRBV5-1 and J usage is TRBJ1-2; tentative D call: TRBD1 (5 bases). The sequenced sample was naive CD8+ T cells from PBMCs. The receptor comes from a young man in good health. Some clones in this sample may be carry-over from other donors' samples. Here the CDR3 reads CASSPRGGDYGYTF. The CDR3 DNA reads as TGCGCCAGCAGCCCGAGGGGCGGGGACTATGGCTACACCTTC.